This T cell receptor beta chain emerged from a study of blood T cell repertoires in COVID-19. The CDR3 loop spans 12 amino acids. V was cut by 3 bases and J by 4 bases, with 5 bases left in between. Looked up from germline, CDR1 is SGHTA and CDR2 is FQGTGA. Profiled with immunoSEQ multiplex PCR; TCRdb holds only in-frame clones, not every one. Of 200,000 to 250,000 clones in the sample, around nine tenths were seen once. Source material: peripheral blood. The V and J genes are TRBV7-3 and TRBJ2-3; D uncertain. The sequence derives from a young woman who had recovered from COVID-19. CDR3 DNA: TGTGCCAGCAGCTTTACGGCAGATACGCAGTATTTT. The encoded protein is CASSFTADTQYF.